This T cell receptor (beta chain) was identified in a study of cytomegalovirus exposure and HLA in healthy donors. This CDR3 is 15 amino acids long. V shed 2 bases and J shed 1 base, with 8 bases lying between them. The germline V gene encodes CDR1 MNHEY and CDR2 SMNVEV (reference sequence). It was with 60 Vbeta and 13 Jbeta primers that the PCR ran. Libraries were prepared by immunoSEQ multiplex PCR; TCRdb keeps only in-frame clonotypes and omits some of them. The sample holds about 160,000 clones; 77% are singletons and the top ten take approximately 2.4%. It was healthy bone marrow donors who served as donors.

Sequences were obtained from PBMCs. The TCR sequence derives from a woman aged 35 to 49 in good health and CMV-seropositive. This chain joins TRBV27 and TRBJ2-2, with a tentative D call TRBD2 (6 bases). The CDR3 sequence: CASSLAGMNTGELFF. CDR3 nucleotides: TGTGCCAGCAGTTTAGCGGGAATGAACACCGGGGAGCTGTTTTTT.